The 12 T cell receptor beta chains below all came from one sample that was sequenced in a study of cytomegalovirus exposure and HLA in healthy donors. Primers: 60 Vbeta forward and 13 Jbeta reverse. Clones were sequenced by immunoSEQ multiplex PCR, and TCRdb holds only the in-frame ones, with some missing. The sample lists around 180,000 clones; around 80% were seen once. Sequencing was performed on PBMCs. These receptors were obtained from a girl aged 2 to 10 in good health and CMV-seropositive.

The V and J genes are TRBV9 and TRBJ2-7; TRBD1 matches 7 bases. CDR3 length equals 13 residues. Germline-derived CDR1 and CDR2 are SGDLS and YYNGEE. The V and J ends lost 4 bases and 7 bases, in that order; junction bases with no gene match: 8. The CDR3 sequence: CASSPRDSYEQYF. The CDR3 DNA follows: TGTGCCAGCAGCCCCCGGGACAGTTATGAGCAGTACTTC. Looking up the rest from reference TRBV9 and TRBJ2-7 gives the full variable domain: DSGVTQTPKHLITATGQRVTLRCSPRSGDLSVYWYQQSLDQGLQFLIQYYNGEERAKGNILERFSAQQFPDLHSELNLSSLELGDSALYFCASSPRDSYEQYFGPGTRLTVT.

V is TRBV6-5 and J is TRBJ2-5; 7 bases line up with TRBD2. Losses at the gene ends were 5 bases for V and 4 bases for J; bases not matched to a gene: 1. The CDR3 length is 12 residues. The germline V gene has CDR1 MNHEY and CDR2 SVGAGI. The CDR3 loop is CASSPGGETQYF. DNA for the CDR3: TGTGCCAGCAGTCCGGGAGGAGAGACCCAGTACTTC.

CDR3 sequence: CASSPGGTEAFF. DNA for the CDR3: TGTGCCAGCAGCCCGGGTGGCACTGAAGCTTTCTTT. The chain links TRBV6-5 to TRBJ1-1; D gene uncertain. Between the trimmed V and J ends, which lost 6 bases and 4 bases, there was a span of 9 bases. The germline gives CDR1 MNHEY, CDR2 SVGAGI. The CDR3 loop spans 12 amino acids.

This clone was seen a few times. Here the CDR3 reads CASTTVGGRGKLFF. CDR3 nucleotides: TGCGCCAGCACCACGGTTGGTGGCAGGGGGAAACTGTTTTTT. The chain uses TRBV5-1 and TRBJ1-4; TRBD1 aligns across 7 bases. This CDR3 is built from 14 residues. V shed 6 bases, J shed 11 bases, and the junction held 13 bases outside the gene matches. Germline assignment: CDR1 SGHRS and CDR2 YFSETQ. The whole variable domain, remainder taken from reference TRBV5-1 and TRBJ1-4, is KAGVTQTPRYLIKTRGQQVTLSCSPISGHRSVSWYQQTPGQGLQFLFEYFSETQRNKGNFPGRFSGRQFSNSRSEMNVSTLELGDSALYLCASTTVGGRGKLFFGSGTQLSVL.

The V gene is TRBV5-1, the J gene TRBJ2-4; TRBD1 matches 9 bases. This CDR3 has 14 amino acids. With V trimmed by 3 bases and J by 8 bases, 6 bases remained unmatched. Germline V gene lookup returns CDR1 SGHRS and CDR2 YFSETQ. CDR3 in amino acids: CASSSGQGLDIQYF. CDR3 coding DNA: TGCGCCAGCAGCTCTGGACAGGGGTTGGACATTCAGTACTTC. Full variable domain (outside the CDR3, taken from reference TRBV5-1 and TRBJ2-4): KAGVTQTPRYLIKTRGQQVTLSCSPISGHRSVSWYQQTPGQGLQFLFEYFSETQRNKGNFPGRFSGRQFSNSRSEMNVSTLELGDSALYLCASSSGQGLDIQYFGAGTRLSVL.

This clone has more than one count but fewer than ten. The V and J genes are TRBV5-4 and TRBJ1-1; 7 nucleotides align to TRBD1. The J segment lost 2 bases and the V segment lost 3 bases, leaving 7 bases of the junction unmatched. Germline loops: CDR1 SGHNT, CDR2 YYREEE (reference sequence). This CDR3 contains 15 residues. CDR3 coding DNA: TGTGCCAGCAGCTCTCGGACAGGACGTAACACTGAAGCTTTCTTT. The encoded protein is CASSSRTGRNTEAFF.

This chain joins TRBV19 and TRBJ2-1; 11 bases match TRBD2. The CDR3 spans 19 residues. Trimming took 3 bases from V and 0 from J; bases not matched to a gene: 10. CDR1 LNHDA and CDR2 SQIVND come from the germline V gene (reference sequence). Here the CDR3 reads CASSIPRTSGYSSYNEQFF. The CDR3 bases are TGTGCCAGTAGTATCCCGCGGACTAGCGGGTATAGCTCCTACAATGAGCAGTTCTTC.

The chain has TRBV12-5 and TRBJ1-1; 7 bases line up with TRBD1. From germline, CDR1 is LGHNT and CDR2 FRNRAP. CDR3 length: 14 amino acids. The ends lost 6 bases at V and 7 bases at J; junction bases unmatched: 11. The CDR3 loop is CASGTLTGYNEAFF. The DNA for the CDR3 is TGTGCTAGTGGAACCCTGACAGGGTATAATGAAGCTTTCTTT.

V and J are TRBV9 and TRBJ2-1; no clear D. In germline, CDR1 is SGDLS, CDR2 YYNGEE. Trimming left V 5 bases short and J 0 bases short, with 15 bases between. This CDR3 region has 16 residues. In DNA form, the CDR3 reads TGTGCCAGCAGTTACGACCCGAGGAGCTCCTACAATGAGCAGTTCTTC. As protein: CASSYDPRSSYNEQFF. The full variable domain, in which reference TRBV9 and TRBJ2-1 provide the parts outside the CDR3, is DSGVTQTPKHLITATGQRVTLRCSPRSGDLSVYWYQQSLDQGLQFLIQYYNGEERAKGNILERFSAQQFPDLHSELNLSSLELGDSALYFCASSYDPRSSYNEQFFGPGTRLTVL.

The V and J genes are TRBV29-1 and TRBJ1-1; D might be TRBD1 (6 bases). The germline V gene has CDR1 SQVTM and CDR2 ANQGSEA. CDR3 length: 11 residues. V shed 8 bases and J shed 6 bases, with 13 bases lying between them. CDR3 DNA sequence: TGCAGCTGGGGGAGGGGGGCTGAAGCTTTCTTT. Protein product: CSWGRGAEAFF.

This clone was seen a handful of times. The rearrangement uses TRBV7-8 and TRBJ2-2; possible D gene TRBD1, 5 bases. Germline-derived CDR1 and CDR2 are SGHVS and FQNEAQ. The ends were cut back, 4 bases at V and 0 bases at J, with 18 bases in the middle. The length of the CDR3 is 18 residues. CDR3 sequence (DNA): TGTGCCAGCAGCTCTCGGCGATCTCGACAGCCGAACACCGGGGAGCTGTTTTTT. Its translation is CASSSRRSRQPNTGELFF.

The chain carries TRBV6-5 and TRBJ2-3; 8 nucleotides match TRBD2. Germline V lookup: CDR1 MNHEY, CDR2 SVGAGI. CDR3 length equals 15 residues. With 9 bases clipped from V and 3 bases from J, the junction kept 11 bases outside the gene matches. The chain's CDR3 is CASTWLAGGTDTQYF. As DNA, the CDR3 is TGTGCCAGTACCTGGTTGGCGGGAGGAACAGATACGCAGTATTTT.